This T cell receptor (beta chain) derives from a study of T-cell reconstitution after alpha-beta-depleted transplantation in children. Unique molecular identifiers were used to barcode this TCRbeta library. One entry per CDR3 protein results from TCRdb running MiXCR on the PCR reads. The profile covers more than 120,000 distinct CDR3 sequences, with about 8.8% appearing a single time and around 18% taken by the ten largest. This clonotype was detected many times. The sample in question was PBMCs, mostly from graft donor cells, obtained 180 days after TCRalphabeta/CD19-depleted stem cell transplant. The TCR sequence derives from a female patient between 2 and 10 years old who had a stem cell transplant for congenital amegakaryocytic thrombocytopenia, so the T cells may come from the graft donor.

The CDR3 protein is CSVRSATSGSGEQFF. CDR3 DNA: TGCAGCGTGAGGAGCGCGACTAGCGGGAGCGGTGAGCAGTTCTTC. The chain combines TRBV29-1 with TRBJ2-1; 12 bases agree with TRBD2. This CDR3 has 15 residues. The trim removed 6 bases at V and 9 bases at J, leaving 12 bases unmatched. Germline V lookup: CDR1 SQVTM, CDR2 ANQGSEA.